A single sample is the source of the 12 T cell receptor beta chains below, sequenced in a study of blood T cells in healthy people across ages. Primers used in a second PCR of roughly 6 to 11 cycles were a sample-barcoded 5' primer and a J-beta primer mix. MiXCR was run by TCRdb on the 5' RACE reads, yielding one entry per CDR3 protein. The sample has about 800,000 distinct CDR3 sequences; 25% are singletons. The same sample was also studied in work on T cells of mothers and their children.

The sequenced sample consisted of blood. All receptors come from a boy younger than 18 in good health.

This clonotype occurred a few times. The rearrangement links TRBV20-1 to TRBJ2-1, with TRBD2 matching over 8 bases. The trim removed 1 base at V and 3 bases at J, leaving 2 bases unmatched. This CDR3 is built from 14 residues. The germline CDR1 and CDR2 sequences are DFQATT and SNEGSKA (reference sequence). The CDR3 region is CSARAGGDYNEQFF. The CDR3 DNA reads TGCAGTGCTAGAGCGGGGGGGGACTACAATGAGCAGTTCTTC.

The chain uses TRBV4-3 and TRBJ2-5; weak D call: TRBD1 (7 bases). TRBJ2-7 explains the end of the DNA better; the J call may be wrong. Looked up from germline, CDR1 is LGHNA and CDR2 is YSLEER. CDR3 length: 13 amino acids. The CDR3 protein is CASSQSRGAEQYF. The CDR3 DNA reads as TGCGCCAGCAGCCAATCCAGGGGGGCCGAGCAGTACTTC.

The J gene is TRBJ2-7, the V gene TRBV6-5, with TRBD2 matching over 10 bases. V was pared by 4 bases and J by 7 bases, with 10 bases of the junction left unmatched. The CDR3 totals 15 residues. Looked up from germline, CDR1 is MNHEY and CDR2 is SVGAGI. CDR3 loop: CASSSLGSGRGEQYF. The CDR3 DNA reads as TGTGCCAGCAGTTCCCTGGGAAGCGGGAGGGGTGAGCAGTACTTC.

This chain links TRBV30 with TRBJ2-1; D may be TRBD2 (6 bases). The CDR3 has 12 residues. The germline gives CDR1 GTSNPN, CDR2 SVGIG (reference sequence). V dropped 5 bases and J dropped 6 bases, with 11 bases sitting between them. The DNA for the CDR3 is TGTGCCTGGGGGAGGCAGGGCAATGAGCAGTTCTTC. Protein: CAWGRQGNEQFF.

The chain links TRBV7-2 to TRBJ2-1; 11 bases agree with TRBD2. V gave up 5 bases and J gave up 4 bases; unmatched junction bases: 4. The CDR3 runs to 15 residues. Germline CDR1 is SGHTA and CDR2 is FQGNSA. CDR3 sequence (DNA): TGTGCCAGCAGCAAACTAGCGGGAGTGTACAATGAGCAGTTCTTC. Amino acid sequence: CASSKLAGVYNEQFF.

The gene calls are TRBV7-2 and TRBJ2-2; 8 bases fit TRBD1. Per the germline V gene, CDR1 is SGHTA and CDR2 is FQGNSA. The ends lost 5 bases at V and 1 base at J; junction bases unmatched: 6. The CDR3 extends over 16 amino acids. The CDR3 DNA is TGTGCCAGCAGCCCGTGGACAGGGCAGAACACCGGGGAGCTGTTTTTT. It yields the protein CASSPWTGQNTGELFF.

CDR3 DNA: TGCAGTGCTAGGTCTAGCGGAGGCTACGAGCAGTACTTC. This codes for CSARSSGGYEQYF. The chain is built from TRBV20-1 and TRBJ2-5, with TRBD2 identical over 7 bases. The DNA matches TRBJ2-7 better at its end, which makes the J call doubtful. CDR3 size: 13 residues. Germline V CDR1 and CDR2: DFQATT, SNEGSKA (reference sequence).

This clonotype has just a few counts. The chain joins TRBV6-2 or TRBV6-3 to TRBJ1-1; D is ambiguous. The germline V gene has CDR1 MNHEY and CDR2 SVGEGT. Trimming took 6 bases from V and 0 from J, leaving 8 bases between them. This CDR3 has 13 amino acids. In DNA form, the CDR3 reads TGTGCCAGCAGGGCTACAGTGAACACTGAAGCTTTCTTT. Its translation: CASRATVNTEAFF.

This clonotype was detected a few times. This chain joins TRBV25-1 and TRBJ2-3, with D unresolved. The V end was cut by 0 bases, the J end by 2 bases, with 3 bases between. The germline CDR1 and CDR2 sequences are MGHDK and SYGVNS. The CDR3 consists of 13 residues. CDR3 region: CASSEYTTDTQYF. The DNA of the CDR3 is TGTGCCAGCAGTGAATATACCACAGATACGCAGTATTTT.

In its sample, this clonotype was seen a few times. This chain joins TRBV28 and TRBJ1-3, with a possible D match to TRBD1 (6 bases). V lost 7 bases to trimming and J lost 6 bases, with 16 bases between them. Germline-derived CDR1 and CDR2 are MDHEN and SYDVKM. CDR3 length: 14 residues. As DNA, the CDR3 is TGTGCCAGCACTTCAGGGGCAGTCGAAAACACCATATATTTT. Protein: CASTSGAVENTIYF. Looking up the rest from reference TRBV28 and TRBJ1-3 gives the full variable domain: DVKVTQSSRYLVKRTGEKVFLECVQDMDHENMFWYRQDPGLGLRLIYFSYDVKMKEKGDIPEGYSVSREKKERFSLILESASTNQTSMYLCASTSGAVENTIYFGEGSWLTVV.

The rearrangement joins TRBV4-1 to TRBJ2-1; no clear D. V gave up 0 bases and J gave up 6 bases, with 9 bases separating them. CDR3 size: 14 residues. The germline CDR1 and CDR2 sequences are MGHRA and YSYEKL. For the CDR3, the DNA is TGCGCCAGCAGCCAAGATGGAACCGGCAATGAGCAGTTCTTC. It encodes CASSQDGTGNEQFF.

The sample holds a few counts of this clonotype. The J gene is TRBJ1-4, the V gene TRBV7-8; no firm D call. Germline CDR1 reads SGHVS; CDR2 reads FQNEAQ. There are 17 residues in the CDR3. V was clipped by 1 base and J by 0 bases, with 12 bases between them. CDR3 sequence reads: CASSLGPGITTNEKLFF. The CDR3 DNA reads TGTGCCAGCAGCTTAGGGCCTGGCATTACAACTAATGAAAAACTGTTTTTT.